This T cell receptor beta chain stems from a study of cytomegalovirus exposure and HLA in healthy donors. Overall study findings and caveats: Previous analysis showed most TCR beta V segments were productive about 87% or about 30% of the time. A later analysis reported that several of the most significant clusters appeared to be linked to common viral pathogens, among them Epstein-Barr virus. The CMV antigen specificity of a few CMV-associated chains was confirmed through in vitro analysis.

60 Vbeta and 13 Jbeta primers were used in PCR. Data came from immunoSEQ multiplex PCR; TCRdb stores just in-frame clones and leaves some out. Recorded for this sample: about 34,000 clones. Concerning this clone itself: Its cognate antigen is unknown.

CDR1 SGHTA and CDR2 FQGNSA come from the germline V gene. With V trimmed by 0 bases and J by 2 bases, 4 bases remained unmatched. The CDR3 runs 15 residues. Unrecorded immune exposures were likely, despite nominal health at sampling. This clonotype was obtained from a woman aged 35 to 49 in good health and CMV-seropositive. This chain uses TRBV7-2 with TRBJ2-7, with 7 nucleotides matching TRBD1. The sequencing sample was made of PBMCs. Here the CDR3 reads CASSLALGQTYEQYF. CDR3 DNA: TGTGCCAGCAGCTTAGCATTGGGACAGACCTACGAGCAGTACTTC.